This entry lists 24 T cell receptor beta chains sequenced from one sample in a study of radiotherapy plus CTLA-4 blockade in lung cancer. Generated by immunoSEQ multiplex PCR, the TCRdb table keeps only in-frame clones and is missing some. The sample has about 90,000 clones, approximately 83% seen once. Sequenced material: peripheral blood, taken from a patient treated with radiotherapy plus ipilimumab. These receptors were taken from a human donor with non-small cell lung cancer that progressed on radiotherapy plus ipilimumab.

This chain connects TRBV23-1 to TRBJ1-2; D is uncertain. TRBV23-1 belongs to the ORF category, with a function that is uncertain. The CDR3 loop spans 10 amino acids. Trimming left V 5 bases short and J 11 bases short, with 9 bases between. Written as DNA, the CDR3 is TGCGCCAGCAGTGTCCGGAGGTACACCTTC. Its protein is CASSVRRYTF.

The rearrangement uses TRBV6-6 and TRBJ1-5, with 8 nucleotides matching TRBD1. The ends lost 1 base at V and 5 bases at J; junction bases unmatched: 4. This CDR3 contains 15 residues. The germline V gene has CDR1 MNHNY and CDR2 SVGAGI (reference sequence). CDR3 region: CASSYYGRGHQPQHF. The CDR3 bases are TGTGCCAGCAGTTACTATGGCAGGGGGCATCAGCCCCAGCATTTT.

The V and J genes are TRBV19 and TRBJ1-1; 8 bases agree with TRBD1. The CDR3 runs to 17 residues. The ends lost 0 bases at V and 5 bases at J; junction bases unmatched: 11. Germline V gene sequence: CDR1 LNHDA, CDR2 SQIVND (reference sequence). Written as DNA, the CDR3 is TGTGCCAGTAGTATAGATCACCTGGACAGGGTAAGGACTGAAGCTTTCTTT. Translating it yields CASSIDHLDRVRTEAFF.

This sequence joins TRBV7-6 and TRBJ2-3, with 7 bases lining up with TRBD2. V trimming: 3 bases; J trimming: 4 bases; junction bases outside the gene matches: 4. This CDR3 spans 14 amino acids. Per the germline V gene, CDR1 is SGHVS and CDR2 is FNYEAQ. This chain's CDR3 is CASSLGGYPDTQYF. CDR3 sequence (DNA): TGTGCCAGCAGCTTGGGGGGGTATCCAGATACGCAGTATTTT. Supplemented by reference TRBV7-6 and TRBJ2-3, the full variable domain reads GAGVSQSPRYKVTKRGQDVALRCDPISGHVSLYWYRQALGQGPEFLTYFNYEAQQDKSGLPNDRFSAERPEGSISTLTIQRTEQRDSAMYRCASSLGGYPDTQYFGPGTRLTVL.

The chain combines TRBV9 with TRBJ1-6; TRBD1 might be the D (6 bases). CDR1 is SGDLS and CDR2 is YYNGEE in the germline V gene. The CDR3 has 17 residues. V was clipped by 3 bases and J by 4 bases, with 17 bases between them. The CDR3, as DNA: TGTGCCAGCAGCGCGGGGGGGGCCACACCATATAATTCACCCCTCCACTTT. Its translation is CASSAGGATPYNSPLHF. The full variable domain, completed using reference TRBV9 and TRBJ1-6, is DSGVTQTPKHLITATGQRVTLRCSPRSGDLSVYWYQQSLDQGLQFLIQYYNGEERAKGNILERFSAQQFPDLHSELNLSSLELGDSALYFCASSAGGATPYNSPLHFGNGTRLTVT.

Only a few counts were recorded for this clone. V and J are TRBV15 and TRBJ2-3, with D maybe TRBD2 (6 bases). This CDR3 spans 18 amino acids. V was cut by 5 bases and J by 7 bases, with 28 bases left in between. Germline V lookup: CDR1 LNHNV, CDR2 YYDKDF (reference sequence). CDR3 DNA: TGTGCCACCAGCCCCTTGGTGGGGGGATCCCTCGTCAGTCATACGCAGTATTTT. Translation gives CATSPLVGGSLVSHTQYF.

The rearrangement links TRBV28 to TRBJ1-5, with unresolved D. The CDR3 covers 16 residues. Germline V gene data show CDR1 as MDHEN and CDR2 as SYDVKM. The V end lost 5 bases, the J end lost 5 bases, and 19 bases lay between the germline ends. The CDR3 sequence is CASSLAGSAGYQPQHF. For the CDR3, the DNA is TGTGCCAGCAGTCTAGCGGGCAGTGCAGGATATCAGCCCCAGCATTTT.

The chain is built from TRBV27 and TRBJ1-2; 9 positions agree with TRBD1. J lost 4 bases, V lost 4 bases, and 4 bases had no gene match. The CDR3 has 14 residues. Germline values: CDR1 MNHEY, CDR2 SMNVEV (reference sequence). The CDR3 loop is CASSYRQGVYGYTF. The DNA of the CDR3 is TGTGCCAGCAGTTATCGACAGGGGGTCTATGGCTACACCTTC.

This sequence joins TRBV27 and TRBJ2-7, with 7 bases identical to TRBD1. With V trimmed by 2 bases and J by 1 base, 8 bases remained unmatched. The CDR3 is 16 residues long. Germline V gene lookup returns CDR1 MNHEY and CDR2 SMNVEV (reference sequence). CDR3 in amino acids: CASSLKGAVWSYEQYF. The CDR3 coding sequence is TGTGCCAGCAGTTTAAAGGGGGCAGTTTGGTCCTACGAGCAGTACTTC.

The V call is TRBV7-2, the J call TRBJ2-1; maybe TRBD1 (6 bases). Looked up from germline, CDR1 is SGHTA and CDR2 is FQGNSA. This CDR3 contains 15 residues. V was clipped by 5 bases and J by 2 bases, with 13 bases between them. The CDR3 DNA reads TGTGCCAGCAGCCCTAGTGGGGGCCCCTACAATGAGCAGTTCTTC. Translating it yields CASSPSGGPYNEQFF.

The J gene is TRBJ1-2, the V gene TRBV5-6; TRBD1 might be the D (5 bases). Looked up from germline, CDR1 is SGHDT and CDR2 is YYEEEE. Trimming removed 1 base from V and 6 bases from J, with 10 bases in between. CDR3 size: 13 residues. As DNA, the CDR3 is TGTGCCAGCAGCTTGATGGCAGGGCATGGCTACACCTTC. This encodes CASSLMAGHGYTF.

J is TRBJ2-6 and V is TRBV19; TRBD2 is a possible D gene (6 bases). This CDR3 contains 18 residues. Germline CDR1 reads LNHDA; CDR2 reads SQIVND (reference sequence). V gave up 5 bases and J gave up 0 bases, with 17 bases separating them. The CDR3 protein is CASSPHRESPSGANVLTF. CDR3 coding DNA: TGTGCCAGTAGTCCTCACCGGGAGAGTCCCTCTGGGGCCAACGTCCTGACTTTC.

The J gene is TRBJ2-7, the V gene TRBV6-1; D remains ambiguous. CDR3 length equals 13 residues. CDR1 and CDR2 from the germline V gene are MNHNS and SASEGT. V lost 6 bases and J 0 bases, leaving 9 bases between the germline ends. The CDR3 here is CASRARSSYEQYF. The CDR3 DNA follows: TGTGCCAGCAGGGCCAGGAGCTCCTACGAGCAGTACTTC.

Only a few counts were recorded for this clone. The genes are TRBV4-1 and TRBJ1-4; TRBD1 is a possible D gene (6 bases). CDR3 length equals 17 residues. CDR1 and CDR2 (germline): MGHRA, YSYEKL. V lost 1 base and J lost 1, with 13 bases in between. Here the CDR3 DNA reads TGCGCCAGCAGCCAAGTTTTCGGGGGGCGAACTAATGAAAAACTGTTTTTT. Its translation: CASSQVFGGRTNEKLFF.

V gene TRBV5-1 combines with J gene TRBJ2-7; 8 bases agree with TRBD1. The germline gives CDR1 SGHRS, CDR2 YFSETQ. The CDR3 is made up of 14 amino acids. J gave up 0 bases and V 4 bases, and 3 bases lay outside the gene matches. CDR3 sequence reads: CASSPDRGSYEQYF. The CDR3 DNA is TGCGCCAGCAGCCCAGACAGGGGCTCCTACGAGCAGTACTTC.

The rearrangement uses TRBV28 and TRBJ1-2; 9 bases align to TRBD1. CDR3 length: 15 residues. V shed 5 bases, J shed 2 bases, and the junction held 6 bases outside the gene matches. From germline, CDR1 is MDHEN and CDR2 SYDVKM. The CDR3 loop is CASSRSTGGNYGYTF. The CDR3 DNA follows: TGTGCCAGCAGTCGATCGACAGGGGGAAACTATGGCTACACCTTC.

Written as DNA, the CDR3 is TGTGCCAGCAGCGTAGATCGGGCAGGGGGGTACTATGGCTACACCTTC. Protein: CASSVDRAGGYYGYTF. This chain uses TRBV9 with TRBJ1-2; 7 bases fit TRBD1. CDR1 is SGDLS and CDR2 is YYNGEE in the germline V gene. This CDR3 spans 16 amino acids. The junction had 8 bases not matched to a gene; V was cut back by 0 bases and J by 3 bases. Full variable domain (missing parts from reference TRBV9 and TRBJ1-2): DSGVTQTPKHLITATGQRVTLRCSPRSGDLSVYWYQQSLDQGLQFLIQYYNGEERAKGNILERFSAQQFPDLHSELNLSSLELGDSALYFCASSVDRAGGYYGYTFGSGTRLTVV.

The chain combines TRBV28 with TRBJ1-5; 8 nucleotides agree with TRBD1. The V and J ends lost 6 bases and 0 bases, in that order; junction bases with no gene match: 13. CDR1 is MDHEN, CDR2 SYDVKM, per germline. The CDR3 consists of 18 residues. The CDR3 region is CASSRRTGPSYSNQPQHF. In DNA, the CDR3 is TGTGCCAGCAGCCGGAGGACAGGGCCCTCTTATAGCAATCAGCCCCAGCATTTT.

V usage is TRBV27 and J usage is TRBJ1-1; TRBD1 is a possible D gene (6 bases). Per germline, CDR1 MNHEY and CDR2 SMNVEV (reference sequence). V was clipped by 4 bases and J by 4 bases, with 13 bases between them. CDR3 length: 14 amino acids. CDR3 protein: CASSSTGYPTEAFF. CDR3 DNA: TGTGCCAGCAGTTCGACAGGCTATCCCACTGAAGCTTTCTTT.

The gene calls are TRBV18 and TRBJ1-3; unclear D gene. V gave up 1 base and J gave up 0 bases, with 7 bases separating them. The CDR3 contains 15 residues. Germline CDR1 and CDR2: KGHSH and LQKENI. The CDR3 nucleotides are TGTGCCAGCTCACCACTCTCCATCTCTGGAAACACCATATATTTT. Its protein is CASSPLSISGNTIYF.

The chain recombines TRBV5-5 with TRBJ1-6, with TRBD1 matching over 7 bases. The CDR3 has 15 residues. CDR1 and CDR2 from the germline V gene are SGHKS and YYEKEE (reference sequence). With V trimmed by 1 base and J by 6 bases, 4 bases remained unmatched. CDR3 amino acids: CASSLMTGPNSPLHF. The CDR3 DNA reads TGTGCCAGCAGCTTGATGACAGGGCCTAATTCACCCCTCCACTTT.

This chain links TRBV18 with TRBJ2-7; no definite D call. CDR1 and CDR2 from the germline V gene are KGHSH and LQKENI. This CDR3 is built from 14 residues. Deletions cut 1 base from V and 7 bases from J, with 14 bases between. The CDR3 is CASSPRNSNWEQYF. The CDR3 region has the DNA TGTGCCAGCTCACCACGGAACAGTAATTGGGAGCAGTACTTC.

DNA of the CDR3: TGTGCCAGCAGTTACGGGCAGGGTAGGAAGGAAACTTTCTTT. Encoded protein: CASSYGQGRKETFF. The J gene is TRBJ1-1, the V gene TRBV6-5; tentative D call: TRBD1 (5 bases). The germline V gene encodes CDR1 MNHEY and CDR2 SVGAGI. This CDR3 has 14 amino acids. The V and J ends lost 2 bases and 12 bases respectively, with 19 bases between them.

The chain carries TRBV6-5 and TRBJ2-2, with 7 bases matching TRBD1. CDR3 length: 14 residues. Germline CDR1 MNHEY, CDR2 SVGAGI. The junction had 3 bases not matched to a gene; V was cut back by 5 bases and J by 3 bases. CDR3 protein: CASSPDRDTGELFF. The DNA for the CDR3 is TGTGCCAGCAGTCCCGACAGGGACACCGGGGAGCTGTTTTTT.